The 23 T cell receptor beta chains below all came from one sample that was sequenced in a study of T cell responses to AZD1222 COVID-19 vaccine. Profiling relied on immunoSEQ multiplex PCR, and the TCRdb table lists in-frame clones only, not all of them. Of roughly 140,000 clones listed, just under 95% were seen once; the top ten hold about 1.5%. This specimen consisted of peripheral blood, obtained on day 0 of AZD1222 vaccination. The receptors shown here come from an adult in good health.

The chain recombines TRBV2 with TRBJ1-5, with D hard to call. The CDR3 extends over 15 amino acids. V was pared by 2 bases and J by 6 bases, with 14 bases between. Germline V gene sequence: CDR1 SNHLY, CDR2 FYNNEI. CDR3 in amino acids: CASSERIRGGQPQHF. CDR3 DNA sequence: TGTGCCAGCAGTGAACGTATTCGCGGAGGTCAGCCCCAGCATTTT.

The chain is built from TRBV7-2 and TRBJ2-4; D is undetermined. CDR3 length equals 12 residues. Germline V CDR1 and CDR2: SGHTA, FQGNSA. V was clipped by 2 bases and J by 2 bases, with 1 base between them. The CDR3 here is CASSLTKNIQYF. The CDR3 DNA follows: TGTGCCAGCAGCTTAACCAAAAACATTCAGTACTTC.

The V and J genes are TRBV28 and TRBJ1-2; D gene ambiguous. Germline V CDR1 and CDR2: MDHEN, SYDVKM. V was cut by 6 bases and J by 1 base, with 18 bases left in between. This CDR3 has 16 amino acids. CDR3 loop: CASSPVTTDGNYGYTF. The CDR3 bases are TGTGCCAGCAGCCCCGTGACGACTGACGGTAACTATGGCTACACCTTC.

V gene TRBV9 combines with J gene TRBJ2-1; D is possibly TRBD2 (6 bases). CDR3 length: 13 amino acids. Germline values: CDR1 SGDLS, CDR2 YYNGEE. V was cut by 5 bases and J by 6 bases, with 12 bases left in between. CDR3 protein: CASSLMGGNEQFF. The CDR3 DNA follows: TGTGCCAGCAGTCTGATGGGGGGCAATGAGCAGTTCTTC.

The chain has TRBV19 and TRBJ1-2; D not resolved. The CDR3 is 15 amino acids. CDR1 LNHDA and CDR2 SQIVND come from the germline V gene (reference sequence). V was clipped by 7 bases and J by 7 bases, with 22 bases between them. The DNA for the CDR3 is TGTGCCAGTACCCAAAGGCCGAAAGAGGATATTGGCTACACCTTC. Amino acids: CASTQRPKEDIGYTF.

V gene TRBV9 combines with J gene TRBJ2-5; D might be TRBD1 (6 bases). Per germline, CDR1 SGDLS and CDR2 YYNGEE. V was pared by 4 bases and J by 3 bases, with 13 bases between. The CDR3 spans 14 residues. CDR3 bases: TGTGCCAGCAGCCCATCAGGGGTAGAAGAGACCCAGTACTTC. Encoded protein: CASSPSGVEETQYF.

In nucleotides, the CDR3 is TGTGCCAGCAGCTTGGGACTAGCTAGGATCAATGAGCAGTTCTTC. Translated, it gives CASSLGLARINEQFF. The V and J genes are TRBV7-2 and TRBJ2-1; 9 nucleotides agree with TRBD2. This CDR3 contains 15 residues. Germline V gene lookup returns CDR1 SGHTA and CDR2 FQGNSA. V shed 3 bases and J 6 bases; nucleotides not matched to a gene: 6.

Remarks on this clone: Other nucleotide sequences from this sample produce the same CDR3. The chain combines TRBV5-1 with TRBJ1-2, with D tentatively TRBD1 (5 bases). This CDR3 has 12 residues. V gave up 1 base and J gave up 5 bases, with 6 bases separating them. The germline CDR1 and CDR2 sequences are SGHRS and YFSETQ. The CDR3 here is CASSLTGYGYTF. In DNA form, the CDR3 reads TGCGCCAGCAGCTTGACAGGTTATGGCTACACCTTC.

For this clone: This sample includes further DNA sequences coding for the same CDR3. The chain couples TRBV19 to TRBJ2-1; 8 positions match TRBD2. The CDR3 runs 14 residues. Germline V gene sequence: CDR1 LNHDA, CDR2 SQIVND (reference sequence). The V and J ends lost 8 bases and 4 bases, in that order; junction bases with no gene match: 7. The DNA of the CDR3 is TGTGCCAGTTCGCTAGCGGGTGCATACAATGAGCAGTTCTTC. Translated, it gives CASSLAGAYNEQFF.

CDR3 bases: TGTGCCAGCAGCTTGGAGCCTGGGGAGCTGTTTTTT. It translates to CASSLEPGELFF. This chain uses TRBV5-6 with TRBJ2-2; D ambiguous. V was shortened by 0 bases and J by 8 bases, with 5 bases between the two germline ends. CDR1 SGHDT and CDR2 YYEEEE come from the germline V gene. CDR3 length: 12 amino acids.

As to this clone: The germline gene is not matched at one end of the junction; a read error may be the cause. This chain uses TRBV6-1 with TRBJ2-3; TRBD2 matches 10 bases. The CDR3 is 13 residues long. Germline CDR1 is MNHNS and CDR2 is SASEGT. CDR3: CASSDEDGTSENF. The DNA of the CDR3 is TGTGCCAGCAGTGACGAGGATGGGACTAGCGAGAACTTT.

The chain combines TRBV6-5 with TRBJ2-7, with D perhaps given as TRBD1 or TRBD2 (5 bases each). The length of the CDR3 is 13 residues. V dropped 8 bases and J dropped 3 bases, with 14 bases sitting between them. CDR1 MNHEY and CDR2 SVGAGI come from the germline V gene. CDR3 residues: CASSGTGNYEQYF. The CDR3 coding sequence is TGTGCCAGCTCCGGGACCGGTAACTACGAGCAGTACTTC.

This sequence joins TRBV5-1 and TRBJ1-1, with a possible D match to TRBD1 (5 bases). Trimming took 3 bases from V and 2 from J, leaving 8 bases between them. The CDR3 is 13 residues long. Germline values: CDR1 SGHRS, CDR2 YFSETQ. The CDR3 is CASSYDSNTEAFF. For the CDR3, the DNA is TGCGCCAGCAGCTACGACAGCAACACTGAAGCTTTCTTT.

The gene calls are TRBV6-5 and TRBJ2-1; possible D gene TRBD2, 6 bases. Trimming cost V 0 bases and J 12 bases, with 12 bases left between them. Germline CDR1 reads MNHEY; CDR2 reads SVGAGI. This CDR3 is built from 13 residues. CDR3 sequence reads: CASSYSIHGRQFF. The CDR3 DNA sequence: TGTGCCAGCAGTTACTCGATTCACGGGAGGCAGTTCTTC.

The rearrangement uses TRBV4-1 and TRBJ1-5; D is unclear. V gave up 0 bases and J gave up 4 bases, with 7 bases separating them. The CDR3 covers 14 residues. The germline V gene has CDR1 MGHRA and CDR2 YSYEKL. CDR3 protein: CASSQDGINQPQHF. CDR3 bases: TGCGCCAGCAGCCAAGATGGGATTAATCAGCCCCAGCATTTT.

The sample holds one count of this clone. V is TRBV28 and J is TRBJ2-2; a possible D gene is TRBD1 (7 bases). The CDR3 runs 19 residues. Trimming took 3 bases from V and 2 from J, leaving 22 bases between them. Germline loops: CDR1 MDHEN, CDR2 SYDVKM. The CDR3 coding sequence is TGTGCCAGCAGTTTTATCTACGGCAGGGGGGAGATAAACACCGGGGAGCTGTTTTTT. It is translated as CASSFIYGRGEINTGELFF.

The rearrangement joins TRBV11-2 to TRBJ2-1; possible D gene TRBD2, 5 bases. The CDR3 is 15 residues long. Per germline, CDR1 SGHAT and CDR2 FQNNGV. Between the trimmed V and J ends, which lost 5 bases and 3 bases, there was a span of 14 bases. This CDR3 is CASSPDLNLYNEQFF. The CDR3 DNA sequence: TGTGCCAGCAGCCCGGACTTAAACCTCTACAATGAGCAGTTCTTC.

The rearrangement uses TRBV27 and TRBJ1-1, with D maybe TRBD1 (5 bases). Trimming pared 2 bases from V and 6 bases from J, leaving 10 bases between. Germline lookup yields CDR1 MNHEY and CDR2 SMNVEV (reference sequence). The CDR3 is 13 amino acids. The CDR3: CASSLGGMPEAFF. DNA of the CDR3: TGTGCCAGCAGTTTAGGGGGGATGCCTGAAGCTTTCTTT.

The genes are TRBV20-1 and TRBJ1-2; D uncertain. The CDR3 sequence is 9 residues long. Trimming removed 0 bases at V and 7 bases at J, with 0 bases between. From germline, CDR1 is DFQATT and CDR2 SNEGSKA (reference sequence). The CDR3 here is CSARDGYTF. As DNA, the CDR3 is TGCAGTGCTAGAGATGGCTACACCTTC.

The CDR3 DNA reads as TGTGCCTCCTCGGAGGCGGATACGCAGTATTTT. Encoded protein: CASSEADTQYF. V and J are TRBV3-1 (or the pseudogene TRBV3-2) and TRBJ2-3, with D perhaps matching TRBD2 (5 bases). There are 11 residues in the CDR3. Per germline, CDR1 LGHDT and CDR2 YNNKEL (reference sequence). The V end was cut by 11 bases, the J end by 6 bases, with 12 bases between.

V gene TRBV10-1 combines with J gene TRBJ2-2, with 8 bases lining up with TRBD2. V lost 10 bases to trimming and J lost 2 bases; unmatched junction nucleotides: 6. The CDR3 sequence is 14 residues long. Germline CDR1 and CDR2: WNHNN and SYGVQD (reference sequence). CDR3 loop: CATSSGPNTGELFF. The CDR3 bases are TGCGCCACATCTAGCGGGCCTAACACCGGGGAGCTGTTTTTT.

The genes are TRBV12-3 or TRBV12-4 and TRBJ2-2, with unresolved D. The CDR3 totals 13 residues. V lost 4 bases to trimming and J lost 10 bases, with 13 bases between them. For the CDR3, the DNA is TGTGCCAGCAGTTCAAATTCCAACTTGGAGCTGTTTTTT. This encodes CASSSNSNLELFF.

The chain couples TRBV5-1 to TRBJ2-5; 9 nucleotides line up with TRBD1. Germline V gene lookup returns CDR1 SGHRS and CDR2 YFSETQ. The CDR3 spans 15 residues. The junction had 5 bases not matched to a gene; V was cut back by 0 bases and J by 5 bases. DNA for the CDR3: TGCGCCAGCAGCTTGGGCCGGACAGGGGAGGAGACCCAGTACTTC. As protein: CASSLGRTGEETQYF.